This T cell receptor (beta chain) was documented in a study of blood T cell repertoires in COVID-19. On the study more broadly: Spain, Italy and the United States supplied samples that represented acute and convalescent COVID-19.

This clone was detected ten times or more. How the authors handled the data: Estimates of nucleated cell counts were drawn from the amplification of reference gene primers. TCRdb's copy holds only in-frame clones and misses some; the assay was immunoSEQ multiplex PCR. V and J calls and clone size are copied from that table; D and trimming were computed from the DNA. The table has roughly 400,000 clones, about 88% seen once. Clinical history as reported by participants underpinned cohort assignment. Within 2 weeks of study entry, exposed participants had contacted a PCR-confirmed or clinician-diagnosed COVID-19 case. Sequences were obtained from PBMCs or T cells enriched from blood (not recorded which). The origin of this receptor is a woman younger than 35 who had been exposed to COVID-19.

The CDR3 DNA reads TGTGCCACCAGCAGAACGCCCCAGGGGTGGGAGACCCAGTACTTC. It is translated as CATSRTPQGWETQYF. The V and J genes are TRBV15 and TRBJ2-5, with a weak D call TRBD1 (6 bases). Germline V CDR1 and CDR2: LNHNV, YYDKDF (reference sequence). V was cut by 2 bases and J by 5 bases, with 15 bases left in between. This CDR3 contains 15 residues. Combining the CDR3 with reference TRBV15 and TRBJ2-5 gives the whole variable domain DAMVIQNPRYQVTQFGKPVTLSCSQTLNHNVMYWYQQKSSQAPKLLFHYYDKDFNNEADTPDNFQSRRPNTSFCFLDIRSPGLGDTAMYLCATSRTPQGWETQYFGPGTRLLVL.